A single sample gave rise to the 30 T cell receptor beta chains below, sequenced in a study of Graves' ophthalmopathy and Graves' hyperthyroidism. CDR3 regions of TCR beta were amplified from RNA transcripts. First-round RT-PCR with HTBI primers preceded a second-round multiplex PCR. MiXCR, run by TCRdb on the multiplex PCR reads, gives a single entry per CDR3 protein. The sample shows 560,000 or so distinct CDR3 sequences, about 40% of them seen only once. Sequencing was carried out using peripheral blood or thyroid tissue (not recorded which). The source is an adult man with Graves' hyperthyroidism.

This clonotype has just a few counts. The V call is TRBV27, the J call TRBJ2-7; 10 nucleotides agree with TRBD2. Germline V gene lookup returns CDR1 MNHEY and CDR2 SMNVEV (reference sequence). The V and J ends lost 6 bases and 6 bases, in that order; junction bases with no gene match: 8. This CDR3 comprises 14 residues. The CDR3: CASRQAGGLLEQYF. The DNA for the CDR3 is TGTGCCAGCAGGCAAGCGGGAGGGCTTCTCGAGCAGTACTTC.

The chain uses TRBV7-3 and TRBJ2-3; D possibly corresponds to TRBD2 (6 bases). Germline-derived CDR1 and CDR2 are SGHTA and FQGTGA. V lost 3 bases to trimming and J lost 4 bases, with 14 bases between them. The CDR3 length is 15 residues. In nucleotides, the CDR3 is TGTGCCAGCAGCTTCGGAGGGATTGGGGCAGATACGCAGTATTTT. Translated: CASSFGGIGADTQYF.

V and J are TRBV29-1 and TRBJ2-1, with 11 nucleotides matching TRBD2. The CDR3 has 15 amino acids. Germline V gives CDR1 SQVTM, CDR2 ANQGSEA. V was pared by 3 bases and J by 3 bases, with 4 bases of the junction left unmatched. CDR3 sequence (DNA): TGCAGCGTTGACCTACTAGCGGGAGTCTACAATGAGCAGTTCTTC. It specifies CSVDLLAGVYNEQFF.

This clonotype was detected a few times. The chain joins TRBV5-5 to TRBJ1-4; unclear D gene. The CDR3 has 15 amino acids. Germline CDR1 and CDR2: SGHKS and YYEKEE (reference sequence). Trimming removed 4 bases at V and 0 bases at J, with 10 bases between. As DNA, the CDR3 is TGTGCCAGCAGCCTAAGACCCTCAACTAATGAAAAACTGTTTTTT. It encodes CASSLRPSTNEKLFF.

This clonotype was recorded at least ten times. J is TRBJ2-2 and V is TRBV7-9; D call uncertain. CDR3 length: 14 amino acids. The germline CDR1 and CDR2 sequences are SEHNR and FQNEAQ (reference sequence). Trimming pared 3 bases from V and 0 bases from J, leaving 5 bases between. The CDR3 DNA follows: TGTGCCAGCAGCTTCTCATCGAACACCGGGGAGCTGTTTTTT. Translating gives CASSFSSNTGELFF.

CDR3 sequence (DNA): TGCAGTGCTAGACTAGCGGGAGACACCGGGGAGCTGTTTTTT. This gives the protein CSARLAGDTGELFF. This rearrangement joins TRBV20-1 to TRBJ2-2; TRBD2 matches 10 bases. The trim removed 2 bases at V and 3 bases at J, leaving 0 bases unmatched. There are 14 residues in the CDR3. Germline CDR1 DFQATT, CDR2 SNEGSKA (reference sequence).

This clonotype was counted many times. The chain has TRBV5-4 and TRBJ2-5; D is undetermined. Trimming stripped 0 bases from V and 3 bases from J, with 6 bases between. This CDR3 has 13 residues. Germline V lookup: CDR1 SGHNT, CDR2 YYREEE (reference sequence). In DNA, the CDR3 is TGTGCCAGCAGCTTGGGGTGGGAAGAGACCCAGTACTTC. Translating it yields CASSLGWEETQYF.

The chain has TRBV6-1 and TRBJ1-4; 11 nucleotides match TRBD1. The CDR3 covers 13 residues. The junction had 6 bases not matched to a gene; V was cut back by 6 bases and J by 12 bases. Germline V lookup: CDR1 MNHNS, CDR2 SASEGT. The CDR3 DNA reads as TGTGCCAGCAGAGGACAGGGGGCCGGGGAACTGTTTTTT. It specifies CASRGQGAGELFF.

This chain joins TRBV7-2 and TRBJ2-7; 10 bases line up with TRBD2. Germline V lookup: CDR1 SGHTA, CDR2 FQGNSA. With V trimmed by 3 bases and J by 2 bases, 10 bases remained unmatched. The CDR3 is 17 amino acids. The CDR3 protein is CASSFKSGLAATYEQYF. CDR3 nucleotides: TGTGCCAGCAGCTTTAAGTCCGGACTAGCGGCAACCTACGAGCAGTACTTC.

This clonotype has a count of ten or more. The chain couples TRBV10-2 to TRBJ1-5; no clear D. Germline V lookup: CDR1 WSHSY, CDR2 SAAADI. Between the trimmed V and J ends, which lost 0 bases and 1 base, there was a span of 4 bases. The CDR3 runs to 14 residues. The CDR3 region has the DNA TGCGCCAGCAGTGAGTCCTACAGCAATCAGCCCCAGCATTTT. As protein: CASSESYSNQPQHF.

The table lists this clonotype with a few counts. CDR3 in amino acids: CASSPGPRGDQPQHF. CDR3 nucleotide sequence: TGCGCCAGCAGTCCCGGTCCCCGCGGCGATCAGCCCCAGCATTTT. This chain joins TRBV4-1 and TRBJ1-5, with D unresolved. Germline V lookup: CDR1 MGHRA, CDR2 YSYEKL. V dropped 6 bases and J dropped 5 bases, with 17 bases sitting between them. The CDR3 has 15 amino acids.

This clonotype was counted a few times. The rearrangement links TRBV5-1 to TRBJ1-2, with D possibly matching TRBD1 (5 bases). The ends were cut back, 5 bases at V and 4 bases at J, with 12 bases in the middle. There are 13 residues in the CDR3. The V gene's germline CDR1 is SGHRS and CDR2 YFSETQ. This chain's CDR3 is CASRLDSPYGYTF. In DNA, the CDR3 is TGCGCCAGCAGGCTAGACAGCCCCTATGGCTACACCTTC.

With respect to this clonotype: This CDR3 fails to terminate in the conserved phenylalanine or tryptophan, so it likely reflects a read error. The chain uses TRBV9 and TRBJ2-1; D uncertain. Germline V gene sequence: CDR1 SGDLS, CDR2 YYNGEE. V was clipped by 3 bases and J by 6 bases, with 16 bases between them. This CDR3 spans 15 amino acids. CDR3 sequence: CASSAAGHLTNEQFL. CDR3 sequence (DNA): TGTGCCAGCAGCGCCGCTGGGCACCTCACCAATGAGCAGTTCCTC.

This clonotype has only a few counts. The rearrangement joins TRBV6-5 to TRBJ1-3; 7 bases fit TRBD1. The CDR3 spans 16 residues. CDR1 and CDR2 (germline): MNHEY, SVGAGI. V was pared by 4 bases and J by 0 bases, with 6 bases of the junction left unmatched. CDR3 region: CASSLGGEYSGNTIYF. The CDR3 coding sequence is TGTGCCAGCAGTTTAGGGGGCGAATACTCTGGAAACACCATATATTTT.

Regarding this clonotype: A much bigger clone sits one base away, suggesting this may be a read error. V gene TRBV12-3 or TRBV12-4 combines with J gene TRBJ1-1; D is perhaps TRBD1 (5 bases). Trimming removed 3 bases from V and 3 bases from J, with 8 bases in between. The length of the CDR3 is 13 residues. The CDR3 bases are TGTGCCAGCAGTTTTATCAGGGACACTGAAGCTTTCTTT. It is translated as CASSFIRDTEAFF.

This clonotype was counted many times. The V gene is TRBV5-8, the J gene TRBJ2-5; 11 bases align to TRBD2. Germline V CDR1 and CDR2: SGHTS, YDEGEE. The CDR3 loop spans 17 amino acids. V dropped 4 bases and J dropped 0; count of bases not matched to a gene: 8. CDR3 DNA sequence: TGTGCCAGCAGCAAGGCTAGCGGGAGGCCTTACCAAGAGACCCAGTACTTC. It translates to CASSKASGRPYQETQYF.

Ten or more counts support this clonotype. This chain joins TRBV2 and TRBJ1-1, with a possible D match to TRBD1 (6 bases). Germline V gene lookup returns CDR1 SNHLY and CDR2 FYNNEI. CDR3 length equals 13 residues. Trimming removed 6 bases from V and 8 bases from J, with 16 bases in between. The CDR3 sequence: CASSQLVGQEAFF. The CDR3 DNA follows: TGTGCCAGCAGCCAGTTGGTGGGACAAGAAGCTTTCTTT.

The sample holds a few counts of this clonotype. This chain joins TRBV24-1 and TRBJ2-5; 9 bases map to TRBD1. Germline lookup yields CDR1 KGHDR and CDR2 SFDVKD. This CDR3 spans 15 amino acids. Losses at the gene ends were 4 bases for V and 1 base for J; bases not matched to a gene: 3. The CDR3 reads CATSDTTGGQETQYF. The CDR3 DNA reads TGTGCCACCAGTGACACGACAGGGGGCCAAGAGACCCAGTACTTC.

The genes are TRBV29-1 and TRBJ1-6, with D possibly being TRBD1 (6 bases). CDR3 size: 14 residues. Trimming shortened V by 8 bases and J by 0 bases, and 11 bases separated the two germline ends. The germline V gene has CDR1 SQVTM and CDR2 ANQGSEA. Here the CDR3 DNA reads TGCAGCTTAAGGGGGAGCTCCTATAATTCACCCCTCCACTTT. Its protein is CSLRGSSYNSPLHF.

This clonotype appeared many times. The chain links TRBV10-2 to TRBJ2-7, with TRBD1 as a possible D gene (6 bases). V lost 8 bases, J lost 4 bases, and 24 bases lay in between. The CDR3 sequence is 16 residues long. From germline, CDR1 is WSHSY and CDR2 SAAADI. The CDR3 loop reads CASALRDTSTLYEQYF. In DNA, the CDR3 is TGCGCCAGCGCACTCCGGGACACCAGCACCTTATACGAGCAGTACTTC.

Note on this clonotype: This may arise from a read error, as a much more abundant clone is one base away. The rearrangement joins TRBV12-3 or TRBV12-4 to TRBJ2-2; a possible D gene is TRBD2 (6 bases). The CDR3 length is 13 residues. CDR3 nucleotides: TGTGCCAGCAGTTGGAGGGCCCTCGGGGAGCGGTTTTTT. This encodes CASSWRALGERFF.

The table lists this clonotype with many counts. The rearrangement uses TRBV13 and TRBJ2-7; 7 bases map to TRBD2. CDR1 is PRHDT, CDR2 FYEKMQ, per germline (reference sequence). Losses at the gene ends were 1 base for V and 3 bases for J; bases not matched to a gene: 15. The CDR3 has 18 amino acids. CDR3 nucleotides: TGTGCCAGCAGCTTAGCGACTTCGAGGGCTAGCGGATTCTACGAGCAGTACTTC. Residues: CASSLATSRASGFYEQYF.

In this sample, this clonotype turned up many times. The chain combines TRBV12-3 or TRBV12-4 with TRBJ1-1; D is ambiguous. V lost 5 bases to trimming and J lost 9 bases, with 28 bases between them. The CDR3 is 17 amino acids. The CDR3 region has the DNA TGTGCCAGCAGTAGCTCCCGTCTGGCAGGCCTTTGGGATCAAGCTTTCTTT. Its translation is CASSSSRLAGLWDQAFF.

This clonotype was seen many times. J is TRBJ2-7 and V is TRBV19; 10 bases match TRBD2. CDR1 is LNHDA, CDR2 SQIVND, per germline (reference sequence). CDR3 length: 15 amino acids. Trimming at V came to 3 bases and at J to 2 bases, leaving 4 bases not matched to a gene. CDR3 sequence: CASSILLAGAYEQYF. DNA for the CDR3: TGTGCCAGTAGTATTCTCCTAGCGGGAGCCTACGAGCAGTACTTC.

This clonotype was seen a handful of times. This chain links TRBV29-1 with TRBJ2-3; D uncertain. This CDR3 is built from 12 residues. Germline CDR1 is SQVTM and CDR2 is ANQGSEA. Trimming removed 3 bases from V and 4 bases from J, with 8 bases in between. CDR3 DNA sequence: TGCAGCGTTGAGCGACCCCCAGATACGCAGTATTTT. It specifies CSVERPPDTQYF.

There are many counts of this clonotype. The rearrangement joins TRBV20-1 to TRBJ1-1; TRBD1 matches at 8 bases. CDR1 and CDR2 from the germline V gene are DFQATT and SNEGSKA (reference sequence). Germline trimming cut 1 base from V and 0 bases from J; bases unmatched to any gene: 10. The CDR3 totals 17 residues. CDR3 sequence (DNA): TGCAGTGCTAGAGCCCCAGGGGGCGGCACCATGAACACTGAAGCTTTCTTT. Its protein is CSARAPGGGTMNTEAFF.

This clonotype was recorded at least ten times. V usage is TRBV7-9 and J usage is TRBJ1-6, with D unresolved. V lost 6 bases and J 9 bases, leaving 18 bases between the germline ends. Looked up from germline, CDR1 is SEHNR and CDR2 is FQNEAQ (reference sequence). This CDR3 region has 15 residues. This chain's CDR3 is CASRASGGRGSPLHF. CDR3 nucleotide sequence: TGTGCCAGCAGGGCATCAGGCGGCCGGGGTTCACCCCTCCACTTT.

In this sample, this clonotype turned up many times. CDR3 sequence: CASSRGPDRDYGYTF. The CDR3 DNA reads TGTGCCAGCAGTCGTGGGCCAGACAGGGACTATGGCTACACCTTC. The genes are TRBV6-6 and TRBJ1-2, with 7 nucleotides matching TRBD1. The CDR3 is 15 amino acids. Germline V gene lookup returns CDR1 MNHNY and CDR2 SVGAGI (reference sequence). The V and J ends lost 5 bases and 3 bases, in that order; junction bases with no gene match: 9.

In this sample, this clonotype turned up many times. This chain connects TRBV7-8 to TRBJ2-5; the D gene is possibly TRBD2 (6 bases). CDR1 SGHVS and CDR2 FQNEAQ come from the germline V gene. Trimming shortened V by 6 bases and J by 4 bases, and 15 bases separated the two germline ends. CDR3 size: 14 residues. The CDR3 nucleotides read TGTGCCAGCAGGGTCCCGGCGCGGGGAGAGACCCAGTACTTC. It specifies CASRVPARGETQYF. Full variable domain (outside the CDR3, taken from reference TRBV7-8 and TRBJ2-5): GAGVSQSPRYKVAKRGQDVALRCDPISGHVSLFWYQQALGQGPEFLTYFQNEAQLDKSGLPSDRFFAERPEGSVSTLKIQRTQQEDSAVYLCASRVPARGETQYFGPGTRLLVL.

The J gene is TRBJ1-5, the V gene TRBV29-1; the D gene is possibly TRBD1 (5 bases). Germline CDR1 reads SQVTM; CDR2 reads ANQGSEA. The CDR3 is made up of 13 amino acids. Between the trimmed V and J ends, which lost 7 bases and 14 bases, there was a span of 24 bases. CDR3 in amino acids: CSAAGTSGRVEHF. CDR3 in DNA: TGCAGCGCTGCTGGGACTAGCGGGAGGGTCGAGCATTTT.